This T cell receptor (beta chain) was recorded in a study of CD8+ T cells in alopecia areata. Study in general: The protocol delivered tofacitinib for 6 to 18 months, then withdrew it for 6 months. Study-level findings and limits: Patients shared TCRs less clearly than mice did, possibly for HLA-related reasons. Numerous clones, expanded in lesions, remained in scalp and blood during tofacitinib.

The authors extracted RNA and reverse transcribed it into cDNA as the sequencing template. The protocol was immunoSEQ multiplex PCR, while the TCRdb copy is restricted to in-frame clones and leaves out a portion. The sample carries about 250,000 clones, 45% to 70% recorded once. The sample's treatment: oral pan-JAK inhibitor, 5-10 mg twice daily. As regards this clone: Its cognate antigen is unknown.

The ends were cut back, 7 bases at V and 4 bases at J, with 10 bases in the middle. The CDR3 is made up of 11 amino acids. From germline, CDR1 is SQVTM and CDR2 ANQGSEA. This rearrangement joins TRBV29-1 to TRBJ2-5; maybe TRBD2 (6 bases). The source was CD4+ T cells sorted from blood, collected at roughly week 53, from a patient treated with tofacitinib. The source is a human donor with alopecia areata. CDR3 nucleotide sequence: TGCAGCGGCCAGGAGGGAGAGACCCAGTACTTC. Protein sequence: CSGQEGETQYF.